The 14 T cell receptor beta chains below all came from one sample that was sequenced in a study of blood T cell dynamics during melanoma immunotherapy. Time point indicated: pre-treatment baseline. The method was immunoSEQ multiplex PCR; TCRdb's version includes in-frame clones alone and lacks a portion of them. The data hold over 13,000 clones, with approximately 87% observed a single time. Source: blood, taken from a patient treated with checkpoint blockade. These TCRs come from a human donor with melanoma.

This clone was detected once. The chain has TRBV18 and TRBJ1-5; maybe TRBD1 (5 bases). Germline V gene sequence: CDR1 KGHSH, CDR2 LQKENI. Trimming took 6 bases from V and 2 from J, leaving 20 bases between them. The CDR3 is 17 amino acids. CDR3 sequence reads: CASSTRATGDGNQPQHF. The DNA of the CDR3 is TGTGCCAGCTCGACGAGGGCTACGGGGGATGGCAATCAGCCCCAGCATTTT.

This clone occurred once. The chain recombines TRBV27 with TRBJ2-1, with 8 bases lining up with TRBD2. The V gene's germline CDR1 is MNHEY and CDR2 SMNVEV (reference sequence). V trimming: 5 bases; J trimming: 9 bases; junction bases outside the gene matches: 15. The CDR3 consists of 16 residues. The CDR3 region has the DNA TGTGCCAGCAGTATCCGGCTGGGGGGAGCGGGGGTTGAGCAGTTCTTC. Its protein is CASSIRLGGAGVEQFF.

The gene calls are TRBV18 and TRBJ1-1, with 9 bases lining up with TRBD1. This CDR3 comprises 15 residues. The germline V gene has CDR1 KGHSH and CDR2 LQKENI. V lost 3 bases to trimming and J lost 4 bases; unmatched junction nucleotides: 6. The CDR3 DNA sequence: TGTGCCAGCTCACCTACGGGACAGGGTGGCACTGAAGCTTTCTTT. Translating gives CASSPTGQGGTEAFF. The entire variable domain, with the rest obtained from reference TRBV18 and TRBJ1-1, is as follows: NAGVMQNPRHLVRRRGQEARLRCSPMKGHSHVYWYRQLPEEGLKFMVYLQKENIIDESGMPKERFSAEFPKEGPSILRIQQVVRGDSAAYFCASSPTGQGGTEAFFGQGTRLTVV.

The gene calls are TRBV27 and TRBJ1-5; 9 bases match TRBD1. The CDR3 covers 17 residues. Per germline, CDR1 MNHEY and CDR2 SMNVEV (reference sequence). V lost 3 bases, J lost 4 bases, and 10 bases stayed unmatched. In DNA, the CDR3 is TGTGCCAGCAGTTTCCCCCCCCGGGACAGGGCGAATCAGCCCCAGCATTTT. Translation: CASSFPPRDRANQPQHF.

The chain carries TRBV30 and TRBJ1-4; D possibly corresponds to TRBD1 (6 bases). CDR3 length equals 12 residues. V lost 1 base, J lost 6 bases, and 6 bases lay in between. CDR1 is GTSNPN, CDR2 SVGIG, per germline (reference sequence). CDR3 loop: CAWSGQDEKLFF. The DNA for the CDR3 is TGTGCCTGGAGTGGACAGGATGAAAAACTGTTTTTT.

The chain recombines TRBV2 with TRBJ1-6, with TRBD1 identical over 8 bases. The CDR3 runs 14 residues. Germline V lookup: CDR1 SNHLY, CDR2 FYNNEI. Losses at the gene ends were 7 bases for V and 11 bases for J; bases not matched to a gene: 10. DNA of the CDR3: TGTGCCAGCAAGGGCAGGGGGCTTTTAGCACCCCTCCACTTT. It codes for CASKGRGLLAPLHF.

This clone was observed a handful of times. The chain carries TRBV5-6 and TRBJ1-2; D gene ambiguous. V was shortened by 2 bases and J by 2 bases, with 10 bases between the two germline ends. CDR3 size: 14 residues. Germline V gene data show CDR1 as SGHDT and CDR2 as YYEEEE. The CDR3 nucleotides are TGTGCCAGCAGCTTTGGTAATTTAAACTATGGCTACACCTTC. The encoded protein is CASSFGNLNYGYTF.

The sample holds a few counts of this clone. Written as DNA, the CDR3 is TGTGCCAGCTCGCCGATTACAGGGGATAGTGGTTCCACTGAAGCTTTCTTT. Protein: CASSPITGDSGSTEAFF. This chain joins TRBV18 and TRBJ1-1, with 7 bases matching TRBD1. The CDR3 is 17 amino acids. Germline V lookup: CDR1 KGHSH, CDR2 LQKENI. V trimming: 6 bases; J trimming: 4 bases; junction bases outside the gene matches: 17.

CDR3 residues: CASNSGSGANVLTF. CDR3 nucleotide sequence: TGTGCCAGTAACTCGGGCTCTGGGGCCAACGTCCTGACTTTC. V is TRBV19 and J is TRBJ2-6; D is uncertain. This CDR3 contains 14 residues. CDR1 is LNHDA, CDR2 SQIVND, per germline (reference sequence). The ends were cut back, 7 bases at V and 0 bases at J, with 7 bases in the middle.

The V call is TRBV5-4, the J call TRBJ2-1; D may be TRBD2 (5 bases). Germline V gene sequence: CDR1 SGHNT, CDR2 YYREEE (reference sequence). This CDR3 has 16 amino acids. V was cut by 3 bases and J by 0 bases, with 13 bases left in between. The CDR3 spells CASSSGGGNSYNEQFF. In nucleotides, the CDR3 is TGTGCCAGCAGCTCTGGAGGCGGAAACTCCTACAATGAGCAGTTCTTC.

The gene calls are TRBV15 and TRBJ2-3, with 10 bases matching TRBD2. Trimming at V came to 6 bases and at J to 4 bases, leaving 7 bases not matched to a gene. Germline V gene sequence: CDR1 LNHNV, CDR2 YYDKDF (reference sequence). The CDR3 consists of 15 residues. The CDR3 nucleotides are TGTGCCACCAGGGGTCTAGCGGGGGCTGCAGATACGCAGTATTTT. Protein: CATRGLAGAADTQYF.

This chain connects TRBV9 to TRBJ2-1; a weak D match, TRBD1 (6 bases). Germline V gives CDR1 SGDLS, CDR2 YYNGEE. The CDR3 is 14 residues long. V was shortened by 3 bases and J by 6 bases, with 13 bases between the two germline ends. The CDR3 DNA reads as TGTGCCAGCAGCGCCGGACAGCGCCCCAATGAGCAGTTCTTC. It translates to CASSAGQRPNEQFF.

V gene TRBV6-1 combines with J gene TRBJ1-6; tentatively, D is TRBD1 (5 bases). CDR3 length: 16 residues. Germline V gives CDR1 MNHNS, CDR2 SASEGT. Trimming shortened V by 2 bases and J by 5 bases, and 13 bases separated the two germline ends. The CDR3 region has the DNA TGTGCCAGCAGTGAACCCTCAGGGCTACATAATTCACCCCTCCACTTT. It codes for CASSEPSGLHNSPLHF.

The rearrangement links TRBV19 to TRBJ2-5; 8 positions match TRBD1. V lost 5 bases to trimming and J lost 5 bases; unmatched junction nucleotides: 16. This CDR3 contains 17 residues. The V gene's germline CDR1 is LNHDA and CDR2 SQIVND (reference sequence). The CDR3 loop is CASSLGLRQGLEETQYF. The CDR3 DNA follows: TGTGCCAGTAGTCTCGGCCTTAGACAGGGGCTGGAGGAGACCCAGTACTTC.